This T cell receptor (beta chain) appears in the sequencing data of a study of CXCR3-negative and CXCR3-positive naive CD8 T cells. Points on this clonotype: Antigen specificity is unknown.

Definition of naive CD8+ T cells rested on a CD45RO-CCR7+CD27+CD95- profile. CDR1 SGHDN and CDR2 FVKESK come from the germline V gene. The CDR3 contains 14 residues. Preparation of TRB cDNA libraries relied on 5' RACE carrying UMI labels. TCRdb reprocessed the 5' RACE reads, keeping one entry per CDR3 protein, no DNA. Its clone listing holds about 60,000 distinct CDR3 sequences. General observations from the study: For CXCR3-positive naive cells, TRB CDR3s were more hydrophobic than those of CXCR3-negative naive cells. Much lower diversity was found in memory CD8+ cells, while both naive subsets had comparably high diversity.

The specimen was naive CXCR3+ CD8+ T cells from blood. Subset: CD45RO-CCR7+CD27+CD95- naive CD8+ T cells expressing CXCR3 (TNR3+). The clonotype was recovered from a human donor in good health. Some clones in this sample may be carry-over from other donors' samples. The chain employs TRBV14 and TRBJ2-7. The CDR3 here is CASSQVYSSYEQYF.